Below are 32 T cell receptor beta chains sequenced from a single sample in a study of blood T cell repertoires in COVID-19. The repertoire was sequenced with immunoSEQ multiplex PCR; TCRdb's copy has only in-frame clones and lacks some. The repertoire holds approximately 140,000 clones, with over 70% as singletons. The specimen sequenced was peripheral blood. The receptors shown here come from a man aged 55 to 70 with active or convalescent COVID-19.

The chain combines TRBV4-1 with TRBJ2-5, with TRBD2 matching over 8 bases. Germline V lookup: CDR1 MGHRA, CDR2 YSYEKL. This CDR3 region has 17 residues. Unmatched junction bases numbered 9, after V lost 2 bases and J lost 1 base. In nucleotides, the CDR3 is TGCGCCAGCAGCCAACCCCGGGGAGCGGGGGTCCAAGAGACCCAGTACTTC. This encodes CASSQPRGAGVQETQYF.

The rearrangement uses TRBV7-2 and TRBJ2-7, with 11 bases matching TRBD2. V dropped 5 bases and J dropped 1; count of bases not matched to a gene: 4. The length of the CDR3 is 15 residues. The germline CDR1 and CDR2 sequences are SGHTA and FQGNSA. CDR3 nucleotide sequence: TGTGCCAGCAGCAAACTAGCGGGAGATTCCTACGAGCAGTACTTC. Protein: CASSKLAGDSYEQYF.

The chain joins TRBV7-5 to TRBJ2-7; the table's D call TRBD1 went unverified against the DNA. TRBV7-5 is given as a pseudogene. The length of the CDR3 is 14 residues. The CDR3 spells CARSPTGCRLEQYF. The CDR3 nucleotides are TGTGCCAGAAGCCCGACAGGGTGCCGGTTGGAGCAGTACTTC.

The DNA for the CDR3 is TGTGCCAGCAGTTATGGCGGGATTCGTTCCTACGAGCAGTACTTC. Amino acids: CASSYGGIRSYEQYF. This chain links TRBV6-5 with TRBJ2-7, with D possibly TRBD2 on 6 matching bases. V shed 3 bases and J shed 1 base, with 13 bases lying between them. This CDR3 region has 15 residues. Per germline, CDR1 MNHEY and CDR2 SVGAGI.

This clone was detected only once. The V call is TRBV7-3, the J call TRBJ2-3; D unclear. CDR1 SGHTA and CDR2 FQGTGA come from the germline V gene. Trimming stripped 2 bases from V and 0 bases from J, with 12 bases between. The CDR3 length is 16 residues. The DNA of the CDR3 is TGTGCCAGCAGCTTAGGGTCCCGGGTTAGCACAGATACGCAGTATTTT. This sequence encodes CASSLGSRVSTDTQYF.

This clone was recorded only once. The chain has TRBV6-4 and TRBJ2-5; maybe TRBD2 (5 bases). In germline, CDR1 is MRHNA, CDR2 SNTAGT. The CDR3 runs to 16 residues. V shed 8 bases and J shed 0 bases, with 19 bases lying between them. The CDR3 DNA is TGTGCCAGCGAAACCAGAGGGCAGAGGTACCAAGAGACCCAGTACTTC. Translation gives CASETRGQRYQETQYF.

This clone was seen more than once but under ten times. This chain joins TRBV4-2 and TRBJ2-1, with TRBD2 as a possible D gene (6 bases). V dropped 3 bases and J dropped 0 bases, with 9 bases sitting between them. The germline V gene has CDR1 LGHNA and CDR2 YNFKEQ. The CDR3 spans 15 residues. CDR3 nucleotide sequence: TGTGCCAGCAGCCACGGGAGCCGCTCCTACAATGAGCAGTTCTTC. Residues: CASSHGSRSYNEQFF.

This sequence joins TRBV28 and TRBJ2-7, with a possible D match to TRBD1 (6 bases). The V gene lost 3 bases and the J gene lost 5 bases, with 8 bases spanning the gap. CDR1 is MDHEN, CDR2 SYDVKM, per germline. The length of the CDR3 is 12 residues. The CDR3 region is CASSFRTDEQYF. DNA for the CDR3: TGTGCCAGCAGTTTTAGGACAGACGAGCAGTACTTC.

The count of this clone is one. J is TRBJ2-7 and V is TRBV5-1; 7 nucleotides match TRBD1. Per germline, CDR1 SGHRS and CDR2 YFSETQ. After removal of 4 bases from V and 2 bases from J, the junction contained 9 bases not matched to a gene. The CDR3 contains 15 residues. The CDR3 nucleotides are TGCGCCAGCAGCCCGAGGACAGGAGGCACCTACGAGCAGTACTTC. This sequence encodes CASSPRTGGTYEQYF. Together with reference TRBV5-1 and TRBJ2-7, the CDR3 gives the full variable domain: KAGVTQTPRYLIKTRGQQVTLSCSPISGHRSVSWYQQTPGQGLQFLFEYFSETQRNKGNFPGRFSGRQFSNSRSEMNVSTLELGDSALYLCASSPRTGGTYEQYFGPGTRLTVT.

V gene TRBV3-1 (or the pseudogene TRBV3-2) combines with J gene TRBJ2-1, with a possible D match to TRBD2 (6 bases). In germline, CDR1 is LGHDT, CDR2 YNNKEL (reference sequence). V was clipped by 2 bases and J by 4 bases, with 12 bases between them. This CDR3 has 15 residues. CDR3 protein: CASSQQGAGYNEQFF. The CDR3, as DNA: TGTGCCAGCAGCCAACAAGGGGCGGGGTACAATGAGCAGTTCTTC.

V usage is TRBV9 and J usage is TRBJ2-1, with TRBD2 identical over 14 bases. CDR1 is SGDLS, CDR2 YYNGEE, per germline. The CDR3 has 15 amino acids. Germline trimming cut 0 bases from V and 9 bases from J; bases unmatched to any gene: 2. The CDR3 region is CASSVGLAGGVEQFF. Written as DNA, the CDR3 is TGTGCCAGCAGCGTAGGACTAGCGGGAGGGGTTGAGCAGTTCTTC.

This clone is a singleton in its sample. V usage is TRBV19 and J usage is TRBJ1-5; the match to TRBD1 covers 10 bases. After removal of 0 bases from V and 3 bases from J, the junction contained 5 bases not matched to a gene. CDR3 size: 17 residues. Germline CDR1 and CDR2: LNHDA and SQIVND (reference sequence). The CDR3 sequence is CASSIEQGQGINQPQHF. The CDR3, as DNA: TGTGCCAGTAGTATAGAACAGGGACAGGGGATCAATCAGCCCCAGCATTTT.

V usage is TRBV7-2 and J usage is TRBJ2-5; 7 positions agree with TRBD2. CDR1 is SGHTA, CDR2 FQGNSA, per germline. There are 15 residues in the CDR3. Trimming removed 1 base from V and 1 base from J; junction bases left unmatched: 3. The CDR3 spells CASSLGRGSQETQYF. The CDR3 DNA reads as TGTGCCAGCAGCTTAGGGCGGGGGTCCCAAGAGACCCAGTACTTC.

The rearrangement links TRBV11-2 to TRBJ2-7; possible D gene TRBD2, 6 bases. The germline CDR1 and CDR2 sequences are SGHAT and FQNNGV. This CDR3 region has 15 residues. The germline V and J ends were trimmed by 3 bases and 0 bases, with 12 bases remaining between them. In DNA, the CDR3 is TGTGCCAGCAGCTTCGGCGGGAAGAGCTCCTACGAGCAGTACTTC. Protein: CASSFGGKSSYEQYF.

This chain connects TRBV18 to TRBJ1-2; 10 bases map to TRBD1. J gave up 10 bases and V 3 bases, and 5 bases lay outside the gene matches. CDR3 length: 13 amino acids. The germline CDR1 and CDR2 sequences are KGHSH and LQKENI. DNA of the CDR3: TGTGCCAGCTCACCCGGACAGGGGGAGGTCTACACCTTC. Its translation is CASSPGQGEVYTF. The whole variable domain, remainder taken from reference TRBV18 and TRBJ1-2, is NAGVMQNPRHLVRRRGQEARLRCSPMKGHSHVYWYRQLPEEGLKFMVYLQKENIIDESGMPKERFSAEFPKEGPSILRIQQVVRGDSAAYFCASSPGQGEVYTFGSGTRLTVV.

In its sample, this clone was seen once. The chain recombines TRBV27 with TRBJ1-2; D perhaps matches TRBD1 (5 bases). Deletions cut 7 bases from V and 8 bases from J, with 20 bases between. The CDR3 is 14 residues long. Germline lookup yields CDR1 MNHEY and CDR2 SMNVEV (reference sequence). CDR3 in amino acids: CASTSREGEGGYTF. In DNA form, the CDR3 reads TGTGCCAGCACCTCCCGGGAGGGAGAGGGGGGCTACACCTTC.

The chain employs TRBV5-1 and TRBJ2-1; 11 nucleotides align to TRBD2. With V trimmed by 3 bases and J by 0 bases, 20 bases remained unmatched. This CDR3 contains 22 residues. Germline-derived CDR1 and CDR2 are SGHRS and YFSETQ. This CDR3 reads CASSSRFNSGTSGASSYNEQFF. Here the CDR3 DNA reads TGCGCCAGCAGCTCCCGCTTTAACTCCGGGACTAGCGGAGCGAGCTCCTACAATGAGCAGTTCTTC.

The genes are TRBV7-8 and TRBJ2-1; TRBD1 is a possible D gene (6 bases). Trimming cost V 1 base and J 4 bases, with 11 bases left between them. The germline V gene has CDR1 SGHVS and CDR2 FQNEAQ. The CDR3 has 15 residues. The CDR3 spells CASSLEQGTYNEQFF. The CDR3 nucleotides are TGTGCCAGCAGCTTAGAACAGGGCACATACAATGAGCAGTTCTTC.

This clone occurred once. The V and J genes are TRBV20-1 and TRBJ2-3; tentative D call: TRBD2 (5 bases). The V end lost 3 bases, the J end lost 3 bases, and 13 bases lay between the germline ends. This CDR3 has 14 residues. Looked up from germline, CDR1 is DFQATT and CDR2 is SNEGSKA (reference sequence). The CDR3 here is CSASISGRTDTQYF. The CDR3, as DNA: TGCAGTGCTAGTATAAGCGGCCGGACAGATACGCAGTATTTT.

The chain joins TRBV14 to TRBJ1-6, with TRBD1 matching 7 bases. The V and J ends lost 1 base and 10 bases, in that order; junction bases with no gene match: 7. CDR1 and CDR2 from the germline V gene are SGHDN and FVKESK. This CDR3 contains 15 residues. This chain's CDR3 is CASSQGTGRRSPLHF. CDR3 DNA: TGTGCCAGCAGCCAAGGGACAGGCCGGCGATCACCCCTCCACTTT.

The chain is built from TRBV5-1 and TRBJ2-7; TRBD1 is a possible D gene (6 bases). The CDR3 loop spans 18 amino acids. With 0 bases removed from V and 1 base from J, the gap between germline ends came to 20 bases. In germline, CDR1 is SGHRS, CDR2 YFSETQ. CDR3 loop: CASSLGGQLTALSYEQYF. The CDR3, as DNA: TGCGCCAGCAGCTTGGGGGGACAATTAACCGCCCTATCCTACGAGCAGTACTTC.

The genes are TRBV28 and TRBJ1-2, with D maybe TRBD1 (5 bases). Trimming took 5 bases from V and 8 from J, leaving 12 bases between them. The CDR3 sequence is 12 residues long. Germline assignment: CDR1 MDHEN and CDR2 SYDVKM. CDR3: CASSQGPLGYTF. For the CDR3, the DNA is TGTGCCAGCAGTCAGGGCCCCCTCGGCTACACCTTC.

The rearrangement uses TRBV7-2 and TRBJ1-4; 7 nucleotides match TRBD1. CDR1 and CDR2 from the germline V gene are SGHTA and FQGNSA. J lost 6 bases, V lost 1 base, and 2 bases had no gene match. The CDR3 is 14 amino acids. CDR3 DNA: TGTGCCAGCAGCTTAGACAGGGGTGATGAAAAACTGTTTTTT. Translation gives CASSLDRGDEKLFF. Based on the CDR3 plus reference TRBV7-2 and TRBJ1-4, the full variable domain is GAGVSQSPSNKVTEKGKDVELRCDPISGHTALYWYRQSLGQGLEFLIYFQGNSAPDKSGLPSDRFSAERTGGSVSTLTIQRTQQEDSAVYLCASSLDRGDEKLFFGSGTQLSVL.

This CDR3 is CASSQESGVEAFF. CDR3 sequence (DNA): TGTGCCAGCAGCCAAGAAAGTGGAGTGGAAGCTTTCTTT. The chain couples TRBV4-2 to TRBJ1-1; D not resolved. V lost 0 bases and J 8 bases, leaving 10 bases between the germline ends. Germline V CDR1 and CDR2: LGHNA, YNFKEQ. The CDR3 has 13 amino acids.

The CDR3 sequence is CASSPSRGLARGKTGELFF. The DNA for the CDR3 is TGTGCCAGTAGCCCAAGCCGGGGACTAGCAAGGGGAAAAACCGGGGAGCTGTTTTTT. This chain joins TRBV19 and TRBJ2-2; 9 nucleotides align to TRBD2. There are 19 residues in the CDR3. Per germline, CDR1 LNHDA and CDR2 SQIVND (reference sequence). Trimming took 6 bases from V and 5 from J; bases not matched to a gene: 19. Full variable domain (outside the CDR3, taken from reference TRBV19 and TRBJ2-2): DGGITQSPKYLFRKEGQNVTLSCEQNLNHDAMYWYRQDPGQGLRLIYYSQIVNDFQKGDIAEGYSVSREKKESFPLTVTSAQKNPTAFYLCASSPSRGLARGKTGELFFGEGSRLTVL.

In its sample, this clone was seen a few times. This chain connects TRBV18 to TRBJ1-2; D is possibly TRBD1 (6 bases). This CDR3 has 16 residues. V was clipped by 2 bases and J by 1 base, with 14 bases between them. The germline gives CDR1 KGHSH, CDR2 LQKENI. This CDR3 reads CASSPSRGVINYGYTF. The DNA for the CDR3 is TGTGCCAGCTCACCAAGCAGGGGCGTTATTAACTATGGCTACACCTTC.

CDR3 amino acids: CASSPEANYGYTF. Written as DNA, the CDR3 is TGTGCCAGCTCACCGGAAGCGAACTATGGCTACACCTTC. This sequence joins TRBV18 and TRBJ1-2; D gene unclear. CDR1 is KGHSH and CDR2 is LQKENI in the germline V gene. The ends were cut back, 3 bases at V and 2 bases at J, with 7 bases in the middle. The CDR3 loop spans 13 amino acids.

The chain uses TRBV13 and TRBJ2-7, with 8 bases lining up with TRBD2. CDR3 length: 15 residues. In germline, CDR1 is PRHDT, CDR2 FYEKMQ (reference sequence). The J segment lost 5 bases and the V segment lost 5 bases, leaving 11 bases of the junction unmatched. CDR3 DNA: TGTGCCAGCAGCCCCGGGAGCGGGAGATCCCACGAGCAGTACTTC. Residues: CASSPGSGRSHEQYF.

The rearrangement uses TRBV6-5 and TRBJ2-2; D unclear. Germline assignment: CDR1 MNHEY and CDR2 SVGAGI. V was shortened by 0 bases and J by 8 bases, with 7 bases between the two germline ends. The CDR3 totals 13 residues. CDR3 sequence (DNA): TGTGCCAGCAGTTACTCTGGGCAGGGGGAGCTGTTTTTT. Translating it yields CASSYSGQGELFF.

The chain uses TRBV4-3 and TRBJ2-2; TRBD1 agrees at 8 bases. Unmatched junction bases numbered 10, after V lost 0 bases and J lost 4 bases. Germline-derived CDR1 and CDR2 are LGHNA and YSLEER. The CDR3 consists of 18 residues. In nucleotides, the CDR3 is TGCGCCAGCAGCCAAGATGGTTCGGCAGGGGGCGGCACCGGGGAGCTGTTTTTT. It is translated as CASSQDGSAGGGTGELFF.

The CDR3 sequence is CASSLEGGGYTF. The CDR3 region has the DNA TGTGCCAGCAGCTTGGAAGGGGGTGGCTACACCTTC. The chain employs TRBV5-4 and TRBJ1-2; maybe TRBD1 (6 bases). The V and J ends lost 0 bases and 7 bases respectively, with 7 bases between them. CDR3 length: 12 amino acids. The germline V gene encodes CDR1 SGHNT and CDR2 YYREEE (reference sequence).

The genes are TRBV28 and TRBJ1-4; possible D gene TRBD1, 6 bases. Trimming removed 9 bases at V and 8 bases at J, with 13 bases between. The CDR3 has 12 residues. The germline gives CDR1 MDHEN, CDR2 SYDVKM. The CDR3 is CASKEGVEKLFF. The CDR3 DNA follows: TGTGCCAGTAAAGAGGGGGTGGAAAAACTGTTTTTT. The full variable domain, with the rest looked up from reference TRBV28 and TRBJ1-4, is DVKVTQSSRYLVKRTGEKVFLECVQDMDHENMFWYRQDPGLGLRLIYFSYDVKMKEKGDIPEGYSVSREKKERFSLILESASTNQTSMYLCASKEGVEKLFFGSGTQLSVL.